These 26 T cell receptor beta chains were all obtained from the same sample, sequenced in a study of cytotoxic CD8 clonotypes in ibrutinib-treated CLL. The protocol was immunoSEQ multiplex PCR, while the TCRdb copy is restricted to in-frame clones and leaves out a portion. In the table there are some 290,000 clones, roughly 79% of which are singletons. Here the sequenced sample was PBMCs, taken before ibrutinib treatment. These receptors were taken from a human donor with chronic lymphocytic leukemia.

The rearrangement uses TRBV6-6 and TRBJ2-7; the match to TRBD2 covers 13 bases. Germline V gene lookup returns CDR1 MNHNY and CDR2 SVGAGI (reference sequence). V shed 6 bases, J shed 5 bases, and the junction held 7 bases outside the gene matches. There are 15 residues in the CDR3. The CDR3 region has the DNA TGTGCCAGCAGCCCGCCCGGACTAGCGGGAGACGAGCAGTACTTC. Protein sequence: CASSPPGLAGDEQYF.

V is TRBV30 and J is TRBJ2-7, with 7 bases lining up with TRBD1. J was trimmed by 2 bases and V by 1 base; bases with no gene match: 5. The CDR3 loop spans 14 amino acids. Germline V gene data show CDR1 as GTSNPN and CDR2 as SVGIG (reference sequence). CDR3 protein: CAWSETGFTYEQYF. The CDR3 bases are TGTGCCTGGAGTGAGACAGGGTTTACCTACGAGCAGTACTTC.

V usage is TRBV5-4 and J usage is TRBJ2-1; the D gene is possibly TRBD2 (5 bases). Germline CDR1 SGHNT, CDR2 YYREEE (reference sequence). The V end lost 4 bases, the J end lost 0 bases, and 14 bases lay between the germline ends. This CDR3 has 16 amino acids. CDR3 sequence: CASSRRSGSSYNEQFF. CDR3 in DNA: TGTGCCAGCAGCAGGAGGAGTGGGAGCTCCTACAATGAGCAGTTCTTC.

The chain links TRBV7-6 to TRBJ1-2, with 10 nucleotides matching TRBD1. Germline CDR1 reads SGHVS; CDR2 reads FNYEAQ. The V segment lost 5 bases and the J segment 10 bases; nucleotides outside the gene matches: 4. The CDR3 covers 12 residues. The CDR3 here is CASSPGQGFYTF. The DNA of the CDR3 is TGTGCCAGCAGCCCGGGACAGGGGTTCTACACCTTC. Looking up the rest from reference TRBV7-6 and TRBJ1-2 gives the full variable domain: GAGVSQSPRYKVTKRGQDVALRCDPISGHVSLYWYRQALGQGPEFLTYFNYEAQQDKSGLPNDRFSAERPEGSISTLTIQRTEQRDSAMYRCASSPGQGFYTFGSGTRLTVV.

The chain is built from TRBV5-1 and TRBJ2-2, with a weak D call TRBD1 (5 bases). The CDR3 loop spans 14 amino acids. Trimming took 3 bases from V and 2 from J, leaving 8 bases between them. CDR1 and CDR2 from the germline V gene are SGHRS and YFSETQ. The CDR3 DNA sequence: TGCGCCAGCAGCTCTCAGGGTAACACCGGGGAGCTGTTTTTT. It yields the protein CASSSQGNTGELFF. Looking up the rest from reference TRBV5-1 and TRBJ2-2 gives the full variable domain: KAGVTQTPRYLIKTRGQQVTLSCSPISGHRSVSWYQQTPGQGLQFLFEYFSETQRNKGNFPGRFSGRQFSNSRSEMNVSTLELGDSALYLCASSSQGNTGELFFGEGSRLTVL.

This clone was seen a few times. The genes are TRBV28 and TRBJ2-5, with 7 bases lining up with TRBD2. This CDR3 comprises 13 residues. V was clipped by 1 base and J by 7 bases; unmatched bases: 3. CDR1 is MDHEN and CDR2 is SYDVKM in the germline V gene. The CDR3 loop reads CASSLSASGTQYF. CDR3 bases: TGTGCCAGCAGTTTATCTGCTAGCGGGACCCAGTACTTC.

This clone has just a few counts. The chain couples TRBV5-4 to TRBJ2-1; 10 nucleotides align to TRBD2. J gave up 8 bases and V 5 bases, and 10 bases lay outside the gene matches. This CDR3 contains 15 residues. The germline CDR1 and CDR2 sequences are SGHNT and YYREEE (reference sequence). In DNA form, the CDR3 reads TGTGCCAGCAGTCGATCTAGCGGGAGTTGGGATGAGCAGTTCTTC. Its translation is CASSRSSGSWDEQFF.

The chain uses TRBV6-6 and TRBJ2-7; TRBD2 matches 13 bases. Germline V lookup: CDR1 MNHNY, CDR2 SVGAGI (reference sequence). V lost 2 bases to trimming and J lost 2 bases; unmatched junction nucleotides: 3. This CDR3 is 16 amino acids long. DNA of the CDR3: TGTGCCAGCAGTTACCCCGGGACTAGCGGGACCTACGAGCAGTACTTC. Translation: CASSYPGTSGTYEQYF.

This CDR3 is CASSVTGGEQPQHF. In nucleotides, the CDR3 is TGCGCCAGCAGCGTGACAGGGGGCGAACAGCCCCAGCATTTT. J is TRBJ1-5 and V is TRBV5-1, with 10 bases identical to TRBD1. There are 14 residues in the CDR3. Germline V gene lookup returns CDR1 SGHRS and CDR2 YFSETQ. With 4 bases clipped from V and 7 bases from J, the junction kept 5 bases outside the gene matches.

The chain carries TRBV5-4 and TRBJ2-2, with unresolved D. The CDR3 extends over 16 amino acids. Looked up from germline, CDR1 is SGHNT and CDR2 is YYREEE (reference sequence). The V end lost 1 base, the J end lost 5 bases, and 15 bases lay between the germline ends. CDR3 bases: TGTGCCAGCAGCTTGAACCCCTCAGGAAGGACCGGGGAGCTGTTTTTT. Protein sequence: CASSLNPSGRTGELFF.

V and J are TRBV28 and TRBJ2-7; 14 bases fit TRBD2. Germline CDR1 reads MDHEN; CDR2 reads SYDVKM. With 6 bases clipped from V and 7 bases from J, the junction kept 8 bases outside the gene matches. This CDR3 is built from 15 residues. The CDR3 DNA reads TGTGCCAGCAGGGCGCCGGGACTAGCGGGAGAGGAGCAGTACTTC. Its translation is CASRAPGLAGEEQYF.

This chain uses TRBV5-4 with TRBJ2-7, with D unresolved. Germline assignment: CDR1 SGHNT and CDR2 YYREEE (reference sequence). Trimming pared 0 bases from V and 1 base from J, leaving 8 bases between. The CDR3 spans 14 residues. CDR3 coding DNA: TGTGCCAGCAGCTTGGCGGGCCGTTCCTACGAGCAGTACTTC. Encoded protein: CASSLAGRSYEQYF.

The rearrangement links TRBV6-5 to TRBJ1-4; D unclear. Trimming removed 7 bases from V and 10 bases from J, with 16 bases in between. CDR3 size: 13 residues. CDR1 and CDR2 from the germline V gene are MNHEY and SVGAGI. Here the CDR3 reads CASTVGSTGKLFF. The CDR3 nucleotides are TGTGCCAGCACAGTAGGGAGTACGGGAAAACTGTTTTTT.

In its sample, this clone was seen a few times. The chain links TRBV7-8 to TRBJ1-1, with D uncertain. Germline CDR1 is SGHVS and CDR2 is FQNEAQ. CDR3 length: 16 amino acids. Trimming shortened V by 5 bases and J by 0 bases, and 16 bases separated the two germline ends. CDR3 sequence (DNA): TGTGCCAGCAGCCCGGGATCCGAAAAGTTGAACACTGAAGCTTTCTTT. Translated: CASSPGSEKLNTEAFF.

The V gene is TRBV28, the J gene TRBJ2-7, with 7 positions matching TRBD1. V lost 5 bases and J lost 6; bases outside the gene matches: 16. There are 16 residues in the CDR3. Germline V gives CDR1 MDHEN, CDR2 SYDVKM. CDR3 DNA: TGTGCCAGCAGTCCCCCGGTACGGACAGGATCATTCGAGCAGTACTTC. It is translated as CASSPPVRTGSFEQYF.

The chain is built from TRBV19 and TRBJ1-5; TRBD1 aligns across 7 bases. V dropped 5 bases and J dropped 0; count of bases not matched to a gene: 10. The germline CDR1 and CDR2 sequences are LNHDA and SQIVND (reference sequence). The length of the CDR3 is 17 residues. The chain's CDR3 is CASSPGVGTASNQPQHF. The CDR3 DNA sequence: TGTGCCAGTAGTCCTGGCGTGGGGACAGCTAGCAATCAGCCCCAGCATTTT.

The chain employs TRBV4-2 and TRBJ2-4, with D possibly called TRBD1 or TRBD2 (5 bases each). The length of the CDR3 is 14 residues. V was trimmed by 4 bases and J by 5 bases, leaving 12 bases between them. The V gene's germline CDR1 is LGHNA and CDR2 YNFKEQ. Here the CDR3 reads CASSRTGTQNIQYF. In nucleotides, the CDR3 is TGTGCCAGCAGCCGGACCGGGACCCAAAACATTCAGTACTTC.

V gene TRBV5-1 combines with J gene TRBJ2-3; no firm D call. Trimming took 4 bases from V and 0 from J, leaving 9 bases between them. The CDR3 is 14 amino acids. Germline V gene sequence: CDR1 SGHRS, CDR2 YFSETQ. CDR3 protein: CASSEEFSTDTQYF. CDR3 sequence (DNA): TGCGCCAGCAGCGAGGAGTTTAGCACAGATACGCAGTATTTT. The variable domain in full, with the rest retrieved from reference TRBV5-1 and TRBJ2-3, is KAGVTQTPRYLIKTRGQQVTLSCSPISGHRSVSWYQQTPGQGLQFLFEYFSETQRNKGNFPGRFSGRQFSNSRSEMNVSTLELGDSALYLCASSEEFSTDTQYFGPGTRLTVL.

The rearrangement joins TRBV19 to TRBJ1-1, with D unclear. Trimming took 4 bases from V and 9 from J, leaving 9 bases between them. The length of the CDR3 is 11 residues. Per germline, CDR1 LNHDA and CDR2 SQIVND (reference sequence). CDR3 amino acids: CASSKNSQAFF. The CDR3 DNA reads TGTGCCAGTAGTAAAAACAGCCAAGCTTTCTTT.

The V call is TRBV5-1, the J call TRBJ2-1; a weak D match, TRBD1 (6 bases). V dropped 2 bases and J dropped 7 bases, with 13 bases sitting between them. Germline assignment: CDR1 SGHRS and CDR2 YFSETQ. The CDR3 is 14 residues long. The CDR3 region has the DNA TGCGCCAGCAGCTTTGACAGGTCTTGGAATGAGCAGTTCTTC. It specifies CASSFDRSWNEQFF.

The chain employs TRBV18 and TRBJ2-1; D may be TRBD1 (6 bases). V was clipped by 5 bases and J by 10 bases, with 21 bases between them. CDR1 and CDR2 from the germline V gene are KGHSH and LQKENI. The CDR3 contains 15 residues. The CDR3 DNA follows: TGTGCCAGCTCAAAAGAGACAGGTTCCTTGGCGGAGCAGTTCTTC. This translates into CASSKETGSLAEQFF.

The CDR3 spells CASSESTSGPGELFF. The CDR3 nucleotides read TGCGCCAGCAGCGAATCTACTAGCGGGCCCGGGGAGCTGTTTTTT. The chain links TRBV5-1 to TRBJ2-2; 9 positions agree with TRBD2. CDR1 SGHRS and CDR2 YFSETQ come from the germline V gene. Trimming took 4 bases from V and 6 from J; bases not matched to a gene: 7. The CDR3 contains 15 residues.

V and J are TRBV19 and TRBJ2-2, with TRBD2 identical over 8 bases. Germline assignment: CDR1 LNHDA and CDR2 SQIVND (reference sequence). V dropped 3 bases and J dropped 0; count of bases not matched to a gene: 3. The CDR3 runs 16 residues. The CDR3 DNA sequence: TGTGCCAGTAGTATTCCGGGAGGGGCGAACACCGGGGAGCTGTTTTTT. Its translation: CASSIPGGANTGELFF. Filled out from reference TRBV19 and TRBJ2-2, the complete variable domain reads DGGITQSPKYLFRKEGQNVTLSCEQNLNHDAMYWYRQDPGQGLRLIYYSQIVNDFQKGDIAEGYSVSREKKESFPLTVTSAQKNPTAFYLCASSIPGGANTGELFFGEGSRLTVL.

The chain recombines TRBV7-9 with TRBJ2-7; the match to TRBD1 covers 7 bases. From germline, CDR1 is SEHNR and CDR2 FQNEAQ (reference sequence). V shed 2 bases, J shed 1 base, and the junction held 5 bases outside the gene matches. This CDR3 spans 15 amino acids. The CDR3 loop is CASSLPDRESYEQYF. The CDR3 DNA reads as TGTGCCAGCAGCTTACCAGACAGGGAATCCTACGAGCAGTACTTC.

The rearrangement links TRBV9 to TRBJ1-2; D not certain. The germline V and J ends were trimmed by 6 bases and 8 bases, with 23 bases remaining between them. The germline V gene has CDR1 SGDLS and CDR2 YYNGEE. This CDR3 is 15 amino acids long. The CDR3 is CASTLTYPILRGYTF. The CDR3 DNA sequence: TGTGCCAGCACGCTGACTTATCCGATACTGAGGGGCTACACCTTC. Together with reference TRBV9 and TRBJ1-2, the CDR3 gives the full variable domain: DSGVTQTPKHLITATGQRVTLRCSPRSGDLSVYWYQQSLDQGLQFLIQYYNGEERAKGNILERFSAQQFPDLHSELNLSSLELGDSALYFCASTLTYPILRGYTFGSGTRLTVV.

As to this clone: The junction does not match germline at one end; this may be a read error. The chain uses TRBV7-7 and TRBJ1-2, with D tentatively TRBD1 (6 bases). Looked up from germline, CDR1 is SSHAT and CDR2 is FNYEAQ (reference sequence). The CDR3 length is 15 residues. The CDR3 spells CASSRAQGPNYGYTF. In DNA form, the CDR3 reads TGTGCTAGCAGTCGCGCACAGGGACCTAACTATGGCTACACCTTC.